The source of this T cell receptor beta chain is a study of shared clonotypes between healthy human individuals. The study's findings and limits: In general, naive subsets displayed greater estimated richness than memory subsets did.

The test was conducted at deep level. Here immunoSEQ multiplex PCR was the method, and the copy in TCRdb shows in-frame clones only, minus some. The table lists about 2.1 million clones, 90% to 95% of them singletons, with approximately 1.7% in the top ten. As to this clone: The antigen remains unidentified.

The V gene's germline CDR1 is MDHEN and CDR2 SYDVKM. V lost 7 bases, J lost 2 bases, and 21 bases lay in between. CDR3 length: 16 residues. It was CD45RO-negative cells, positively selected for CCR7, that made up naive CD8 cells, with terminally differentiated effector memory CD45RA+ cells excluded. Only Caucasian adults living in Nashville, Tennessee served as donors. Sequenced sample: naive CD8+ T cells from PBMCs. This receptor was identified in a man between 18 and 29 years old in good health. Some clones in this sample may be carry-over from other donors' samples. The rearrangement uses TRBV28 and TRBJ2-7, with a weak D call TRBD1 (6 bases). The CDR3 here is CASTRDDRFAAYEQYF. Written as DNA, the CDR3 is TGTGCCAGCACCCGCGACGACAGGTTTGCCGCCTACGAGCAGTACTTC. Full variable domain (rest looked up from reference TRBV28 and TRBJ2-7): DVKVTQSSRYLVKRTGEKVFLECVQDMDHENMFWYRQDPGLGLRLIYFSYDVKMKEKGDIPEGYSVSREKKERFSLILESASTNQTSMYLCASTRDDRFAAYEQYFGPGTRLTVT.